This TCR beta chain emerged from a study of OX40 agonist ivuxolimab in advanced cancers. Across the whole study: Patients undergoing dose escalation presented with hepatocellular carcinoma, melanoma, renal cell or head and neck cancer. Three patients had partial responses: one hepatocellular carcinoma, two cutaneous melanoma. Regarding the study as a whole: By week 6 at 0.1 to 3.0 mg/kg, blood CD4+ and CD8+ T cells had expanded clonally.

Here immunoSEQ multiplex PCR was the method, and the copy in TCRdb shows in-frame clones only, minus some. The data hold around 84,000 clones, with around nine tenths observed a single time. Details on this clone: What it recognizes is unknown.

Here the sequenced sample was CD4+ or CD8+ T cells sorted from blood, taken in a trial of the OX40 agonist ivuxolimab. The receptor comes from an adult with an advanced solid tumor such as melanoma, head and neck, liver or kidney cancer.

CDR3 in amino acids: CASQQQGDYGYTF. CDR3 sequence (DNA): TGTGCCAGCCAACAACAGGGGGACTATGGCTACACCTTC. The chain links TRBV28 to TRBJ1-2; 8 positions match TRBD1. The ends lost 8 bases at V and 3 bases at J; junction bases unmatched: 5. The CDR3 is made up of 13 amino acids. Per the germline V gene, CDR1 is MDHEN and CDR2 is SYDVKM.